The clone carrying this TCR beta chain was observed a single time. Its antigen is currently unknown. CDR3 length: 15 amino acids. Trimming took 1 base from V and 2 from J; bases not matched to a gene: 5. Germline assignment: CDR1 SGHAT and CDR2 FQDESV (reference sequence). The assay was immunoSEQ multiplex PCR, and TCRdb's table has in-frame clones only and misses some. The profile shows some 90,000 clones, 75% to 90% of them singletons. This specimen comes from a study of graft-versus-host responses after intestinal transplantation. Study summary: For around three years after anti-thymocyte globulin induction, all recipients took tacrolimus and steroids.

General study points: Some GvH clones appeared in ileal mucosa or blood before recipient bone marrow. An association linked early post-transplant HvG declines with peak circulating GvH clone levels. Graft-donor T cell macrochimerism coincided with high graft-versus-host to host-versus-graft clonal ratios in allografts.

V gene TRBV11-1 combines with J gene TRBJ2-7; the match to TRBD1 covers 7 bases. This sequence originates from a human donor who received an intestinal transplant. The sample here was unstimulated CD4+ T cells sorted from spleen or lymph node cells, taken before intestinal transplant. For the CDR3, the DNA is TGTGCCAGCAGCTTAGGGACAGGACCCACCTACGAGCAGTACTTC. Amino acid sequence: CASSLGTGPTYEQYF.